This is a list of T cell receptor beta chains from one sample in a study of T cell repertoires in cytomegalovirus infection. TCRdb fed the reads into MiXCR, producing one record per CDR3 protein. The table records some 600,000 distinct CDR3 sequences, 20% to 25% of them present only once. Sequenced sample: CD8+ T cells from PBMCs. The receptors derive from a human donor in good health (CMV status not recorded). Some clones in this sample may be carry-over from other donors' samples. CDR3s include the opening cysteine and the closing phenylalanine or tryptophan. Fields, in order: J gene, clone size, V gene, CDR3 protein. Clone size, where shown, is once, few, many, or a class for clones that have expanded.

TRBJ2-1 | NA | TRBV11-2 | CASSSPNEYNEQFF
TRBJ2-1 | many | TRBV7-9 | CASSLGVDEQFF
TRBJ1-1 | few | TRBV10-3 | CAIRGGPLNTEAFF
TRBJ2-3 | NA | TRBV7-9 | CASSSRTGGEDTQYF
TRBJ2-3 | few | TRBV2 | CASSFDREGTDTQYF
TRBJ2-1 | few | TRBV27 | CASSSPSGLALNEQFF
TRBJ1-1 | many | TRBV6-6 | CASSYLRENTEAFF
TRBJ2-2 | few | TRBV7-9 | CASSSSQRRAGELFF
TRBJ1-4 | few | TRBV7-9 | CASSLEVEKLFF
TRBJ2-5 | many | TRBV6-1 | CATSTSEETQYF